This TCR beta chain was identified in a study of blood T cell repertoires in COVID-19. Study at large: Sites across the United States, Italy and Spain contributed samples from acute and convalescent COVID-19. T cells, B-cell-depleted T cells, or PBMCs supplied cDNA or gDNA.

How the authors handled the data: Amplification with reference gene primers provided the estimates of nucleated cell counts. Clones were read by immunoSEQ multiplex PCR, and TCRdb kept only the in-frame ones, dropping some. V, J and clone size were drawn from that table, and D and trimming were deduced from the DNA. The profile covers 250,000 to 300,000 clones, with roughly 85% appearing a single time and more than 9.5% taken by the ten largest. Trimming cost V 6 bases and J 8 bases; bases outside gene matches: 3. Germline V lookup: CDR1 LGHDT, CDR2 YNNKEL (reference sequence). The CDR3 consists of 12 residues.

This TCR was recovered from a woman in her 70s with acute or convalescent COVID-19. Input material: peripheral blood. The chain uses TRBV3-1 (or the pseudogene TRBV3-2) and TRBJ1-1; TRBD1 aligns across 10 bases. The CDR3 here is CASRDRGREAFF. CDR3 bases: TGTGCCAGCAGAGACAGGGGGCGGGAAGCTTTCTTT.